This is a list of T cell receptor beta chains from one sample in a study of Tregs in tolerant kidney transplant recipients. Data came from immunoSEQ multiplex PCR; TCRdb stores just in-frame clones and leaves some out. Here the sample spans approximately 41,000 clones, roughly 96% being singletons. Their specific antigens are unknown. Specimen: Tregs from blood cultured with allogeneic cells. These receptors came from a human donor in good health. Each CDR3 is given with its conserved first and last residue. D genes are given only for firm matches. Only part of the rows carry a size: once, few, many, or a class if the clone is expanded.

cdr3_length	d_call	clone_size	v_call	j_call	cdr3_aa	cdr3_nt
16	.	.	TRBV18	TRBJ1-3	CASSPVQDSSGNTIYF	TGTGCCAGCTCACCGGTACAGGATTCCTCTGGAAACACCATATATTTT
14	.	.	TRBV25-1	TRBJ2-1	CASSELASYNEQFF	TGTGCCAGCAGTGAATTAGCGTCCTACAATGAGCAGTTCTTC
14	.	.	TRBV29-1	TRBJ2-2	CSVRFGSFTGELFF	TGCAGCGTTCGATTTGGCAGCTTCACCGGGGAGCTGTTTTTT
15	.	.	TRBV9	TRBJ1-1	CASSVVAEILSEAFF	TGTGCCAGCAGCGTAGTTGCAGAAATTCTATCCGAAGCTTTCTTT
15	TRBD1	once	TRBV18	TRBJ1-5	CASSLNRGSNQPQHF	TGTGCCAGCTCTCTAAACAGGGGTAGCAATCAGCCCCAGCATTTT
13	.	few	TRBV7-9	TRBJ2-1	CASSQRVGNEQFF	TGTGCCAGCAGCCAAAGGGTTGGCAATGAGCAGTTCTTC
15	TRBD2	.	TRBV6-6	TRBJ2-7	CASSSQTSGSSEQYF	TGTGCCAGCAGTTCTCAGACTAGCGGGAGCTCCGAGCAGTACTTC
15	.	once	TRBV7-8	TRBJ2-7	CASSLTGRPPYEQYF	TGTGCCAGCAGCCTTACGGGCCGACCCCCCTACGAGCAGTACTTC
11	.	once	TRBV19	TRBJ2-1	CASNWGTEQFF	TGTGCCAGTAATTGGGGGACCGAGCAGTTCTTC
16	.	.	TRBV7-8	TRBJ1-3	CASSLGVPSSGNTIYF	TGTGCCAGCAGCTTAGGGGTCCCATCCTCTGGAAACACCATATATTTT
17	TRBD2	.	TRBV11-2	TRBJ2-3	CASSTRTSGLRTDTQYF	TGTGCCAGCAGCACTCGGACTAGCGGGCTCCGCACAGATACGCAGTATTTT
13	.	.	TRBV7-2	TRBJ1-4	CASSLTSQGSVFF	TGTGCCAGCAGCTTAACAAGTCAGGGGTCAGTGTTTTTT
14	.	.	TRBV6-1	TRBJ1-5	CASSDPELRQPQHF	TGTGCCAGCTCCGATCCCGAACTTCGGCAGCCCCAGCATTTT
15	TRBD2	.	TRBV6-5	TRBJ2-7	CASCGGGAGSYEQYF	TGTGCCAGCTGTGGGGGGGGAGCCGGCTCCTACGAGCAGTACTTC
13	.	.	TRBV7-2	TRBJ1-1	CASSPGVYTEAFF	TGTGCCAGCAGCCCAGGGGTTTACACTGAAGCTTTCTTT
16	.	.	TRBV7-6	TRBJ2-3	CASSLVGMRNTDTQYF	TGTGCCAGCAGCTTAGTGGGTATGAGGAACACAGATACGCAGTATTTT
14	TRBD2	.	TRBV5-1	TRBJ2-7	CASSLGLAGAEQYF	TGCGCCAGCAGCTTGGGGCTAGCGGGAGCCGAGCAGTACTTC
17	TRBD1	once	TRBV30	TRBJ2-7	CAWRGTGGFLSSYEQYF	TGTGCCTGGAGGGGGACAGGGGGCTTCTTGAGCTCCTACGAGCAGTACTTC
15	.	.	TRBV5-1	TRBJ2-7	CASSPGLGARNEQYF	TGCGCCAGCAGCCCTGGACTCGGGGCAAGGAACGAGCAGTACTTC
17	.	.	TRBV5-1	TRBJ1-5	CASSLTGGPYSNQPQHF	TGCGCCAGCAGCTTGACTGGGGGGCCTTATAGCAATCAGCCCCAGCATTTT
12	.	.	TRBV7-2	TRBJ2-3	CASSPLGYTQYF	TGTGCCAGCAGCCCTTTAGGGTATACGCAGTATTTT
11	.	.	TRBV12-5	TRBJ2-1	CASGRGREQFF	TGTGCTAGTGGCCGGGGACGGGAGCAGTTCTTC
15	TRBD2	.	TRBV2	TRBJ2-1	CASSELAGGLGEQFF	TGTGCCAGCAGTGAGCTTGCGGGGGGGCTTGGTGAGCAGTTCTTC
12	.	.	TRBV30	TRBJ2-3	CAWGSGADTQYF	TGTGCCTGGGGAAGTGGAGCGGATACGCAGTATTTT
15	.	.	TRBV7-2	TRBJ1-5	CASSFLAGRSQPQHF	TGTGCCAGCAGCTTCCTGGCGGGGCGCTCTCAGCCCCAGCATTTT
15	TRBD1	.	TRBV11-2	TRBJ2-7	CASSAGQGHTYEQYF	TGTGCCAGCAGCGCGGGACAGGGCCACACCTACGAGCAGTACTTC
15	.	.	TRBV2	TRBJ2-3	CASSESYPGADTQYF	TGTGCCAGCAGTGAATCCTATCCAGGTGCAGATACGCAGTATTTT
15	.	.	TRBV18	TRBJ2-4	CASSQGPGGEYIQYF	TGTGCCAGCTCACAGGGACCTGGGGGAGAATACATTCAGTACTTC
13	.	once	TRBV13	TRBJ2-1	CASSPLRLREQFF	TGTGCCAGCAGCCCGCTTCGTCTCCGTGAGCAGTTCTTC
14	.	.	TRBV7-9	TRBJ1-6	CASSRTEYNSPLHF	TGTGCCAGCTCCCGGACAGAGTATAATTCACCCCTCCACTTT
14	TRBD1	.	TRBV19	TRBJ1-4	CASSIIGTGGELFF	TGTGCCAGTAGTATTATAGGGACAGGAGGGGAACTGTTTTTT
11	.	.	TRBV25-1	TRBJ2-1	CASTSLNEQFF	TGTGCCAGCACGAGTCTCAATGAGCAGTTCTTC
14	.	.	TRBV6-5	TRBJ1-2	CASRLGGANYGYTF	TGTGCCAGCAGGCTAGGGGGAGCTAACTATGGCTACACCTTC
16	TRBD2	.	TRBV10-2	TRBJ2-3	CASRDWASGDTDTQYF	TGCGCCAGCAGGGACTGGGCTAGCGGTGACACAGATACGCAGTATTTT
14	TRBD2	.	TRBV5-1	TRBJ2-7	CASSLGLAIHEQYF	TGCGCCAGCAGCTTGGGACTAGCGATTCACGAGCAGTACTTC
14	.	few	TRBV10-3	TRBJ1-3	CAISQGDWRNTIYF	TGTGCCATCAGCCAGGGTGACTGGAGAAACACCATATATTTT
16	TRBD2	.	TRBV5-5	TRBJ2-3	CASSLLAGGSTDTQYF	TGTGCCAGCAGCTTGCTAGCGGGAGGGTCCACAGATACGCAGTATTTT
14	.	.	TRBV19	TRBJ2-5	CASSMVLGEETQYF	TGTGCCAGTAGTATGGTGTTAGGGGAGGAGACCCAGTACTTC
15	TRBD2	.	TRBV7-9	TRBJ2-1	CASSLAGGPGNEQFF	TGTGCCAGCAGCTTAGCGGGAGGGCCGGGCAATGAGCAGTTCTTC
15	.	.	TRBV27	TRBJ1-6	CASSSSTPYNSPLHF	TGTGCCAGCAGTTCCTCGACACCTTATAATTCACCCCTCCACTTT
12	.	.	TRBV7-9	TRBJ2-4	CASSLAGNIQYF	TGTGCCAGCAGCTTAGCCGGAAACATTCAGTACTTC
15	TRBD2	once	TRBV4-1	TRBJ2-1	CASSQAGGTYNEQFF	TGCGCCAGCAGCCAAGCGGGAGGGACCTACAATGAGCAGTTCTTC
12	.	.	TRBV28	TRBJ2-7	CASSLISLAQYF	TGTGCCAGCAGTTTAATCTCACTTGCGCAGTACTTC
15	.	.	TRBV9	TRBJ1-2	CASSAPGRTNYGYTF	TGTGCCAGCAGCGCCCCAGGGCGAACTAACTATGGCTACACCTTC
14	TRBD2	.	TRBV19	TRBJ2-5	CASSITGRGETQYF	TGTGCCAGTAGTATAACTGGGAGGGGAGAGACCCAGTACTTC
17	TRBD1	once	TRBV15	TRBJ2-2	CATSREPGTGNTGELFF	TGTGCCACCAGTAGAGAACCCGGGACAGGGAACACCGGGGAGCTGTTTTTT
14	TRBD1	.	TRBV5-1	TRBJ1-1	CASSTQGAITEAFF	TGCGCCAGCAGCACCCAGGGGGCGATCACTGAAGCTTTCTTT
16	.	.	TRBV11-2	TRBJ1-1	CASSLGFTIWNTEAFF	TGTGCCAGCAGCTTAGGATTCACAATCTGGAACACTGAAGCTTTCTTT
14	.	.	TRBV18	TRBJ1-5	CASSPSIINQPQHF	TGTGCCAGCTCACCATCGATCATCAATCAGCCCCAGCATTTT
14	TRBD1	once	TRBV10-1	TRBJ2-5	CASSEMEQGGTQYF	TGCGCCAGCAGTGAAATGGAACAGGGGGGGACCCAGTACTTC
17	TRBD2	.	TRBV7-3	TRBJ2-1	CASSPGGSGGLYNEQFF	TGTGCCAGCAGCCCCGGGGGTAGCGGGGGCCTTTACAATGAGCAGTTCTTC
15	TRBD2	.	TRBV4-1	TRBJ2-1	CASSQGLAVVDEQFF	TGCGCCAGCAGCCAGGGACTAGCAGTAGTCGATGAGCAGTTCTTC
16	.	.	TRBV5-1	TRBJ2-1	CASRLTWRSSYNEQFF	TGCGCCAGCAGATTGACCTGGAGGAGCTCCTACAATGAGCAGTTCTTC
14	.	.	TRBV5-1	TRBJ1-4	CASSSDRTNEKLFF	TGCGCCAGCAGTTCAGACAGAACTAATGAAAAACTGTTTTTT
13	.	.	TRBV7-9	TRBJ2-7	CASSHRQTYEQYF	TGTGCCAGCAGCCACCGACAGACTTACGAGCAGTACTTC
13	.	.	TRBV11-1	TRBJ2-1	CASSGDRFNQQFF	TGTGCCAGCAGCGGTGACAGGTTTAATCAGCAGTTCTTC
14	.	once	TRBV18	TRBJ2-5	CASSPNRDGETQYF	TGTGCCAGCTCACCTAACAGGGATGGAGAGACCCAGTACTTC